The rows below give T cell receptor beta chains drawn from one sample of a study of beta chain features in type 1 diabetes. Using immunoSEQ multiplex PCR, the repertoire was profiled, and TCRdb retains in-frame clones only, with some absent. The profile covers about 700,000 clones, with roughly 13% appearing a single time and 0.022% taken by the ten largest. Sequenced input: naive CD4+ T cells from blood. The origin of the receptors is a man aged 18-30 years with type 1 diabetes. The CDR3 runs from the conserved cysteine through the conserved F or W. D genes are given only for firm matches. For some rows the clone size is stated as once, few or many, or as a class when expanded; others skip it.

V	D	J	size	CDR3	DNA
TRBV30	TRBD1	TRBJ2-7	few	CAWGRGRAYEQYF	TGTGCCTGGGGAAGGGGGCGCGCGTACGAGCAGTACTTC
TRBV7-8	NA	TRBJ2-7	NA	CASSTSPGDSYEQYF	TGTGCCAGCAGCACATCGCCAGGGGATTCCTACGAGCAGTACTTC
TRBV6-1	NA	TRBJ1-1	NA	CASTGGWVLNTEAFF	TGTGCCAGCACCGGGGGTTGGGTATTGAACACTGAAGCTTTCTTT
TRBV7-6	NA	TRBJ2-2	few	CASSLGTSNTGELFF	TGTGCCAGCAGCTTAGGGACATCGAACACCGGGGAGCTGTTTTTT
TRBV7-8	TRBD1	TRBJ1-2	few	CASSPRDRANYGYTF	TGTGCCAGCAGCCCTAGGGACAGGGCTAACTATGGCTACACCTTC
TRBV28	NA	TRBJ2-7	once	CASSPDPGTYYEQYF	TGTGCCAGCAGTCCAGACCCCGGGACCTACTACGAGCAGTACTTC
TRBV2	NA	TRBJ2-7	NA	CASSDGPSYEQYF	TGTGCCAGCAGTGATGGTCCATCCTACGAGCAGTACTTC
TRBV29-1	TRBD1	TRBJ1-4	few	CSVQGAFATNEKLFF	TGCAGCGTCCAGGGGGCATTTGCAACTAATGAAAAACTGTTTTTT
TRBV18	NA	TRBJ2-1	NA	CASSPPPGYDEQFF	TGTGCCAGCTCACCACCCCCAGGGTACGATGAGCAGTTCTTC
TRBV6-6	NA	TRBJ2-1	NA	CASSYGGQGYFF	TGTGCCAGCAGTTACGGCGGGCAGGGATACTTCTTC
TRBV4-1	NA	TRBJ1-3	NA	CASSQELGSGNTIYF	TGCGCCAGCAGCCAAGAACTCGGTTCTGGAAACACCATATATTTT
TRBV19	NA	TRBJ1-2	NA	CASSTQGYGYTF	TGTGCCAGTAGTACCCAAGGGTATGGCTACACCTTC
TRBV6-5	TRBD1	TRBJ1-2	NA	CASSAQTGYGYTF	TGTGCCAGCAGTGCGCAGACAGGGTACGGCTACACCTTC
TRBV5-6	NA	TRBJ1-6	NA	CASSLYSNSPLHF	TGTGCCAGCAGCTTGTACAGCAATTCACCCCTCCACTTT
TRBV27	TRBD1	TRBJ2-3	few	CASTTGQGFNTQYF	TGTGCCAGCACCACGGGACAGGGGTTTAATACGCAGTATTTT
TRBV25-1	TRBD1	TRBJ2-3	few	CASSEDWTGGHTDTQYF	TGTGCCAGCAGTGAGGACTGGACAGGGGGACACACAGATACGCAGTATTTT
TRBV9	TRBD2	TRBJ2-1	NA	CASSSGGTSFNEQFF	TGTGCCAGCAGCTCCGGGGGGACTAGCTTCAACGAGCAGTTCTTC
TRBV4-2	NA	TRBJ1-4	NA	CASSQEVVGTANEKLFF	TGTGCCAGCAGCCAAGAAGTGGTGGGCACGGCTAATGAAAAACTGTTTTTT
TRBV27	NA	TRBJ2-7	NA	CASSLSTGLSYEQYF	TGTGCCAGCAGTTTATCCACAGGTCTGTCCTACGAGCAGTACTTC
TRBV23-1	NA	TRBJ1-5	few	CASSRRRPLRQPQHF	TGCGCCAGCAGTCGCAGGCGGCCGCTCCGGCAGCCCCAGCATTTT
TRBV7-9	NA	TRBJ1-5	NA	CASSPAGGKYNQPQHF	TGTGCCAGCAGCCCAGCCGGGGGGAAGTATAATCAGCCCCAGCATTTT
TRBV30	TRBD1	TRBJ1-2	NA	CAWSVPQGASIYGYTF	TGTGCCTGGAGTGTACCGCAGGGGGCTTCTATCTATGGCTACACCTTC
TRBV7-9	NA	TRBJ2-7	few	CASSLIGGNSYEQYF	TGTGCCAGCAGCTTAATTGGCGGGAACTCCTACGAGCAGTACTTC
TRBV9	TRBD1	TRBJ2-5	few	CASSVSGGGETQYF	TGTGCCAGCAGCGTATCAGGGGGCGGAGAGACCCAGTACTTC
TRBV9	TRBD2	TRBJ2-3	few	CASSVTSGGAADTQYF	TGTGCCAGCAGCGTAACAAGCGGGGGGGCCGCAGATACGCAGTATTTT
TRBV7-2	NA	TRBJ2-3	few	CASSGYVDTQYF	TGTGCCAGCAGCGGGTACGTGGATACGCAGTATTTT
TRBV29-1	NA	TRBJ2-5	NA	CSVRRGGEETQYF	TGCAGCGTACGGCGGGGAGGAGAGGAGACCCAGTACTTC
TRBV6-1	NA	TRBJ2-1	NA	CASTLRVEQFF	TGTGCCAGCACCCTCCGTGTCGAGCAGTTCTTC
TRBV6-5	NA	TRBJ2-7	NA	CASSSGLPAYEQYF	TGTGCCAGCAGTTCGGGATTACCAGCCTACGAGCAGTACTTC
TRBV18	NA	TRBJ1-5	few	CASSRDTSQPQHF	TGTGCCAGCTCCAGAGACACGAGTCAGCCCCAGCATTTT
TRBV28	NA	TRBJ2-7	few	CASSSHRRGLYEQYF	TGTGCCAGCAGTTCCCATCGGCGGGGCCTCTACGAGCAGTACTTC
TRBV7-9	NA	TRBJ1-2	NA	CASSLGLRDNYGYTF	TGTGCCAGCAGCTTAGGGTTACGGGACAACTATGGCTACACCTTC
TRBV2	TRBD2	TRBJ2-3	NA	CASKVVAGGFTDTQYF	TGTGCCAGCAAGGTGGTAGCGGGGGGCTTCACAGATACGCAGTATTTT
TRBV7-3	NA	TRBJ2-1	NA	CASSTQGNEQFF	TGTGCCAGCAGCACCCAGGGCAATGAGCAGTTCTTC
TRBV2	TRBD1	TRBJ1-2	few	CASGTGESGYTF	TGTGCCAGCGGGACAGGGGAGAGTGGCTACACCTTC
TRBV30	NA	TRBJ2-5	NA	CAWSVPETQYF	TGTGCCTGGAGTGTCCCAGAGACCCAGTACTTC
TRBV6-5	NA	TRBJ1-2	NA	CASRPRTASYGYTF	TGTGCCAGCAGACCCCGGACTGCCTCCTATGGCTACACCTTC
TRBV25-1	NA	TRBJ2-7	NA	CASSPRQNHEQYF	TGTGCCAGCAGTCCTCGACAGAATCACGAGCAGTACTTC
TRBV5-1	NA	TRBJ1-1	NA	CASRAGPNTEAFF	TGCGCCAGCCGCGCAGGACCGAACACTGAAGCTTTCTTT
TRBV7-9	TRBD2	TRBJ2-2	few	CASSLEGTITGELFF	TGTGCCAGCAGCTTAGAGGGGACTATCACCGGGGAGCTGTTTTTT
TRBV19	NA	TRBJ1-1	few	CASSLGGRDTEAFF	TGTGCCAGTAGTCTGGGAGGGCGGGACACTGAAGCTTTCTTT
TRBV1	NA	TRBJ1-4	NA	CTSSQPPDRHNEKLFF	TGCACCAGCAGCCAACCCCCGGACAGGCACAATGAAAAACTGTTTTTT
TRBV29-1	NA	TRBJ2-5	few	CSVVHGGPQETQYF	TGCAGCGTTGTTCACGGGGGGCCCCAAGAGACCCAGTACTTC
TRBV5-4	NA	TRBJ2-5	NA	CASSLETQETQYF	TGTGCCAGCAGCTTGGAGACTCAAGAGACCCAGTACTTC
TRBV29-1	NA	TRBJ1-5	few	CSVVTGSNQPQHF	TGCAGCGTTGTTACAGGTAGCAATCAGCCCCAGCATTTT
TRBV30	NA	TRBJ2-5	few	CAWSPDSGPETQYF	TGTGCCTGGAGTCCGGACAGTGGGCCAGAGACCCAGTACTTC
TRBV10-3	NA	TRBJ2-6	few	CAISEAGSGANVLTF	TGTGCCATCAGTGAAGCTGGGTCTGGGGCCAACGTCCTGACTTTC
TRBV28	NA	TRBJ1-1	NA	CASSLGREAFF	TGTGCCAGCAGTTTGGGGCGTGAAGCTTTCTTT
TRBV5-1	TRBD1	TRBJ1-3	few	CASSSEGQSGNTIYF	TGCGCCAGCAGCTCGGAGGGACAGTCTGGAAACACCATATATTTT
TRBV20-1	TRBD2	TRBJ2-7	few	CSAAREGEQYF	TGCAGTGCTGCCCGGGAGGGAGAGCAGTACTTC
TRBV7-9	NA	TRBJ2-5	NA	CASSLGGIQETQYF	TGTGCCAGCAGCTTAGGCGGGATCCAAGAGACCCAGTACTTC
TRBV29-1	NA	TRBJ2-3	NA	CSVRDRLDLGNTQYF	TGCAGCGTTAGAGACAGGCTCGACTTAGGGAATACGCAGTATTTT
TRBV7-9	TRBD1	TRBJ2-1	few	CASSLERQGPPEQFF	TGTGCCAGCAGCTTAGAAAGACAGGGACCTCCTGAGCAGTTCTTC
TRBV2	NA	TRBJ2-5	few	CASSPGTAGETQYF	TGTGCCAGCAGCCCGGGGACAGCGGGTGAGACCCAGTACTTC
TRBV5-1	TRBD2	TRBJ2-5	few	CASSVSSGGPSGETQYF	TGCGCCAGCAGCGTATCTAGCGGGGGGCCGAGTGGGGAGACCCAGTACTTC